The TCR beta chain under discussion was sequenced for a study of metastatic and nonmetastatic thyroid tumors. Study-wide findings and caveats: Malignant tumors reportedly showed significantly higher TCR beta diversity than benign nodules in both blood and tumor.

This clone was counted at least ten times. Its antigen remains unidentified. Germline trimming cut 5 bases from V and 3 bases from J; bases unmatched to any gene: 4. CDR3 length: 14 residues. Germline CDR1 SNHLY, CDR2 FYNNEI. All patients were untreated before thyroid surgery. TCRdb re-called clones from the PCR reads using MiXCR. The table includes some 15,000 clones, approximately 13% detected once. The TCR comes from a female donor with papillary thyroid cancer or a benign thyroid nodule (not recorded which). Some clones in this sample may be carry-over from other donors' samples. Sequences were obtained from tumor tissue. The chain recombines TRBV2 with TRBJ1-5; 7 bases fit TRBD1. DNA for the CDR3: TGTGCCAGCAGTCCTACAGGGGTCAATCAGCCCCAGCATTTT. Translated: CASSPTGVNQPQHF.